The present TCR beta chain was sequenced within a study of blood T cell repertoires in COVID-19. Background on the study: Samples of COVID-19 (acute and convalescent) were obtained from the United States, Italy and Spain.

Original processing methods: Counts of nucleated cells, estimated from reference gene primer amplification, were obtained. Repertoires were generated with immunoSEQ multiplex PCR, while TCRdb's copy carries only in-frame clones and drops some. The V and J calls and clone size are taken from that table; D and trimming were inferred from the DNA. The repertoire has about 290,000 clones, about nine tenths of them found once; the top ten carry around 10%. J lost 10 bases, V lost 3 bases, and 3 bases had no gene match. CDR1 KGHSH and CDR2 LQKENI come from the germline V gene. The CDR3 is 12 residues long.

Sequenced input: peripheral blood. The TCR sequence derives from a woman in her twenties or thirties with COVID-19, enrolled during active disease. The J gene is TRBJ2-1, the V gene TRBV18; TRBD2 matches 7 bases. As DNA, the CDR3 is TGTGCCAGCTCACCTCTAGCGGAAGAGCAGTTCTTC. The encoded protein is CASSPLAEEQFF.